This TCR beta chain was captured in a study of post-analysis software for immune sequencing data (dated by TCRdb to the mid-2010s). With regard to the full study: Disease courses on record covered relapsing-remitting, secondary progressive and progressive-relapsing multiple sclerosis, though some patients had no subtype annotation. The multiple sclerosis patient repertoires were compared with 10 to 12 previously published healthy control repertoires from donors aged roughly 6 to 27 years. A subset of samples was prepared in parallel using single-end sample barcoding, then pooled and co-amplified after Illumina adapter ligation.

The paper as a whole reports these results and caveats: Compared with controls, multiple sclerosis patients had significantly lower normalized Chao1 diversity, a finding suggesting substantial peripheral T-cell clonal expansion. Strong co-clustering of samples prepared in the same batch was shown by direct clustering with F measure, prompting a batch-effect correction. Significantly higher frequencies in patients than in controls were found for five TRBV segments, including TRBV5-6, TRBV5-1 and TRBV20-1. The multiple sclerosis patient group was slightly younger than the control group.

This clonotype was counted only a few times. The antigen it binds to is not known. The sample holds no much larger clone one base away, and base qualities are not on file. Receptors were amplified or captured by PCR. Sequencing was performed on an Illumina HiSeq 2500. Unique molecular identifiers were incorporated into TCR beta cDNA libraries to reduce PCR and sequencing biases. Every 1 to 10 million input T cells yielded 500,000 or so cDNA molecules, meaning each molecule approximated one T cell. The patient libraries were prepared and sequenced using the same protocol as the earlier healthy control dataset. Samples belonging to the same batch were prepared together, multiplexed and sequenced on a shared HiSeq lane. In the paper's pipeline: MIGEC was used to process the raw barcoded reads, and molecular identifier groups with only a single read were discarded before consensus assembly and CDR3 extraction. VDJtools was used for post-analysis of the clonotype tables, with diversity normalized by down-sampling every dataset to the smallest sample size. To correct batch-related cross-sample contamination, repertoire overlap clustering matched CDR3 amino acid sequences but not nucleotide sequences. TCRdb cleaned the public reads at Q25 with fastp, built clones with MiXCR and kept in-frame beta chains. Rows matching on CDR3 protein sequence are summarized as one entry with the most common DNA and genes. The V and J calls follow TCRdb's processing rather than the paper's. The sample profile shows more than 450,000 distinct CDR3 sequences; around 31% of them were found once. The ten most abundant clones make up around 5.9% of the sample.

The germline V gene encodes CDR1 SQVTM and CDR2 ANQGSEA. The cysteine opens and the phenylalanine closes a CDR3 of 12 amino acids. The read is trimmed to its CDR3 DNA, 36 bases read in frame from base 1. Trimming at the junction amounts to 1 base on V and 8 bases on J, and the germline ends lie 11 bases apart. To demonstrate the VDJtools post-analysis software, the study profiled TCR beta repertoires from the peripheral blood of about a dozen young patients with multiple sclerosis. The multiple sclerosis patients were children and adolescents ranging in age from 6 to 15 years. The chain joins TRBV29-1 to TRBJ1-2, with the D segment identity uncertain. The clonotype comes from a girl aged 2-17 years with multiple sclerosis. The sequencing sample was made of blood. Read as DNA, the sequence is TGCAGCGTTGAAGCCGGGTTCGGCGGCTACACCTTC. Translated, this gives CSVEAGFGGYTF.